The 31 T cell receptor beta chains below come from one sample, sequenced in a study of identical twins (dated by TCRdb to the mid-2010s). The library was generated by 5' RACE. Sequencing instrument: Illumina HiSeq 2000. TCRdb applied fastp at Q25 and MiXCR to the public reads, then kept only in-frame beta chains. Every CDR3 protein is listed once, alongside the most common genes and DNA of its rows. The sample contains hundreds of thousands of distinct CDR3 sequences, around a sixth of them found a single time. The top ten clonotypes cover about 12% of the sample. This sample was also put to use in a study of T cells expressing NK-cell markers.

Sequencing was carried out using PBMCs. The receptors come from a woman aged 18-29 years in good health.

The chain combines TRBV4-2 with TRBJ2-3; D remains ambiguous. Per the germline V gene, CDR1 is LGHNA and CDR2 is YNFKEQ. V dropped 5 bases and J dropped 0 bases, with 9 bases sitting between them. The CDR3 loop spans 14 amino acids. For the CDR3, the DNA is TGTGCCAGCAGCTCCGCAAGGAGCACAGATACGCAGTATTTT. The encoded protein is CASSSARSTDTQYF.

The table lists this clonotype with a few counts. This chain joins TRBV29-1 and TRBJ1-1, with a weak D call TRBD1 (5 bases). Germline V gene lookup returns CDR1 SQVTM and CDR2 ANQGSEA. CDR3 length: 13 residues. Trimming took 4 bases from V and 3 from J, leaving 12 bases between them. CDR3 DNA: TGCAGCGTTGTAACAGGAGTACACACTGAAGCTTTCTTT. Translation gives CSVVTGVHTEAFF.

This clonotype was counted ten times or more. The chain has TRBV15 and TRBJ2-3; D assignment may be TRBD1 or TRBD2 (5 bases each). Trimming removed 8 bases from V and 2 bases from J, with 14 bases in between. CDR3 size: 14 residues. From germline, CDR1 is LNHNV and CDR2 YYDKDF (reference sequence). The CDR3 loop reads CATASAGTTDTQYF. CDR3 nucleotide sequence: TGTGCCACCGCATCGGCAGGGACCACAGATACGCAGTATTTT.

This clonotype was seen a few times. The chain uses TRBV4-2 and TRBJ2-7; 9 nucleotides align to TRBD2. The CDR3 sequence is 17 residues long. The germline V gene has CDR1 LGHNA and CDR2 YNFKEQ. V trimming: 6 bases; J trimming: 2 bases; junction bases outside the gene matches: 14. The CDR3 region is CASRPASGGTSPYEQYF. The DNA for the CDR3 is TGTGCCAGCAGGCCGGCCTCTGGGGGGACTAGCCCCTACGAGCAGTACTTC.

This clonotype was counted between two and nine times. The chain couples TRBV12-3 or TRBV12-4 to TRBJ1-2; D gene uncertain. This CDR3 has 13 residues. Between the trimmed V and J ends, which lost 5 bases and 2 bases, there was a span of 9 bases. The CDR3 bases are TGTGCCAGCAGTATACGGATAAACTATGGCTACACCTTC. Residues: CASSIRINYGYTF.

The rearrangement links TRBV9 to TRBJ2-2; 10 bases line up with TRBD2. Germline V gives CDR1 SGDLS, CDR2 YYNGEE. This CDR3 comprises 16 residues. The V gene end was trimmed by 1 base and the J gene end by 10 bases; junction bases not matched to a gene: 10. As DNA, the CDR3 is TGTGCCAGCAGCGTAAGCAGCGGGAGGGGAGGAGTGGAGCTGTTTTTT. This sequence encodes CASSVSSGRGGVELFF.

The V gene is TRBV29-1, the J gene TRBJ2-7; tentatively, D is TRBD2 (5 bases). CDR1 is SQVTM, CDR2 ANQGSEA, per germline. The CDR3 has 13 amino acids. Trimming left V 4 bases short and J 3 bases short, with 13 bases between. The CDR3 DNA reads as TGCAGCGTTGCGGGGATAAAGGGCTACGAGCAGTACTTC. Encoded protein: CSVAGIKGYEQYF.

CDR3 sequence: CASSAQLGRGTEAFF. The CDR3 region has the DNA TGTGCCAGCAGCGCCCAGTTAGGACGTGGGACTGAAGCTTTCTTT. The chain uses TRBV9 and TRBJ1-1; no reliable D call. With 3 bases removed from V and 5 bases from J, the gap between germline ends came to 17 bases. Germline values: CDR1 SGDLS, CDR2 YYNGEE. CDR3 length equals 15 residues.

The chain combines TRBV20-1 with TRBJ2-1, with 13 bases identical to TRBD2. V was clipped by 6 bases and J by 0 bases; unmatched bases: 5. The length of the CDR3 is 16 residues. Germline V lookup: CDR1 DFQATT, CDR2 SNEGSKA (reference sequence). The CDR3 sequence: CSARTSGGPSYNEQFF. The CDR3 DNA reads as TGCAGTGCCCGGACTAGCGGGGGTCCCTCCTACAATGAGCAGTTCTTC.

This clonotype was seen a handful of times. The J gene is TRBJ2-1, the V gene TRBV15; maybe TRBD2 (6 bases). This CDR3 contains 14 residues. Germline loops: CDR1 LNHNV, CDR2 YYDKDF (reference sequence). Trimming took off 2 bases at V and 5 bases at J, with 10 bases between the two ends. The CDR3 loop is CATSRPGGNNEQFF. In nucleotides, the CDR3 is TGTGCCACCAGCAGACCCGGGGGTAACAATGAGCAGTTCTTC.

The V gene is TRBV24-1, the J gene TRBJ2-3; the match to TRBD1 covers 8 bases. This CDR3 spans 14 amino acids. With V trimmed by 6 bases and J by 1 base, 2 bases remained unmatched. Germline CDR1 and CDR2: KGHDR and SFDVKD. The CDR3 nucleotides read TGTGCCACCAGTCCGGGACAGGGCACAGATACGCAGTATTTT. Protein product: CATSPGQGTDTQYF.

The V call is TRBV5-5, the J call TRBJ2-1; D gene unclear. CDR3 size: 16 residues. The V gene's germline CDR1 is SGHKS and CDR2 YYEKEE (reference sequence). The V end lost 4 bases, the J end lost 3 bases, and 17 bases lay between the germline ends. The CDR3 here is CASSPLHTSYYNEQFF. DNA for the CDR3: TGTGCCAGCAGCCCGTTACATACAAGTTACTACAATGAGCAGTTCTTC. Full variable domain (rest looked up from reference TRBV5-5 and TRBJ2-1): DAGVTQSPTHLIKTRGQQVTLRCSPISGHKSVSWYQQVLGQGPQFIFQYYEKEERGRGNFPDRFSARQFPNYSSELNVNALLLGDSALYLCASSPLHTSYYNEQFFGPGTRLTVL.

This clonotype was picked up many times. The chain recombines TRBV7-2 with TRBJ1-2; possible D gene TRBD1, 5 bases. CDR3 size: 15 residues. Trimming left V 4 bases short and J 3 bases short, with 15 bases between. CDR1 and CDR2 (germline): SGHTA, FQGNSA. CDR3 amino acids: CASSSRLGADYGYTF. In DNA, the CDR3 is TGTGCCAGCAGCTCTCGTTTAGGGGCGGACTATGGCTACACCTTC.

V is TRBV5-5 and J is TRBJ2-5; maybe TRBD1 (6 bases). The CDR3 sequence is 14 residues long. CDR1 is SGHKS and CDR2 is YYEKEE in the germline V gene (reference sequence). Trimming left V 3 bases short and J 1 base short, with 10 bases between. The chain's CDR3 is CASSSGTPQETQYF. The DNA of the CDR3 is TGTGCCAGCAGCTCCGGGACACCCCAAGAGACCCAGTACTTC.

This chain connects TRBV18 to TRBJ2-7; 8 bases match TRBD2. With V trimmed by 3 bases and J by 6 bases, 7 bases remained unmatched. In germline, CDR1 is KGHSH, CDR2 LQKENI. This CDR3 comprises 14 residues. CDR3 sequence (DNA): TGTGCCAGCTCACCCAGCGGGGGCCACCTCGAGCAGTACTTC. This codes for CASSPSGGHLEQYF. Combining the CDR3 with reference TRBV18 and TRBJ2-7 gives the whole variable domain NAGVMQNPRHLVRRRGQEARLRCSPMKGHSHVYWYRQLPEEGLKFMVYLQKENIIDESGMPKERFSAEFPKEGPSILRIQQVVRGDSAAYFCASSPSGGHLEQYFGPGTRLTVT.

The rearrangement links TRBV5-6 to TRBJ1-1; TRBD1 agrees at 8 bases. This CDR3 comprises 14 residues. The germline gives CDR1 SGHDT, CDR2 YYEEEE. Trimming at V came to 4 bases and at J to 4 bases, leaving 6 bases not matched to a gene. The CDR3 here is CASSRRQGFTEAFF. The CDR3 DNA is TGTGCCAGCAGCCGTCGACAGGGGTTCACTGAAGCTTTCTTT.

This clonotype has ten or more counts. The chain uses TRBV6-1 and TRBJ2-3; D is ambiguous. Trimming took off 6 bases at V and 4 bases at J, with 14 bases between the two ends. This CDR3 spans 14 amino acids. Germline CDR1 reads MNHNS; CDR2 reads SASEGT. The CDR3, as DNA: TGTGCCAGCAGCCCCAGATCCTTTCCAGATACGCAGTATTTT. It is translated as CASSPRSFPDTQYF.

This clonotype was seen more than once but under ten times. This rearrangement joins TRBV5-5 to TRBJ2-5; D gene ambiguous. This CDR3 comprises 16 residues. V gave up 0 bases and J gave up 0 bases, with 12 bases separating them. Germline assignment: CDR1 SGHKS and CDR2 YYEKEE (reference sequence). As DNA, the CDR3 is TGTGCCAGCAGCTTGGATGTCTGGGGAAACCAAGAGACCCAGTACTTC. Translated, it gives CASSLDVWGNQETQYF.

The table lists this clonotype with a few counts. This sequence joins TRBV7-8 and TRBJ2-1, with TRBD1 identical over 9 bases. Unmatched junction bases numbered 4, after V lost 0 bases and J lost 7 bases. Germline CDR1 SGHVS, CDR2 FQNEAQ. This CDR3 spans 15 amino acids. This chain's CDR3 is CASSLAGTGKNEQFF. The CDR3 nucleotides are TGTGCCAGCAGCTTAGCTGGGACAGGGAAGAATGAGCAGTTCTTC.

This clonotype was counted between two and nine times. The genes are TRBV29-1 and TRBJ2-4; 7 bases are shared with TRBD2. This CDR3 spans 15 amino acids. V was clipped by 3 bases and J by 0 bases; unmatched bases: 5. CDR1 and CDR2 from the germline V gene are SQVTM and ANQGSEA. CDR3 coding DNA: TGCAGCGTTGAGTTGGGAGGGGTAGCCAAAAACATTCAGTACTTC. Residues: CSVELGGVAKNIQYF.

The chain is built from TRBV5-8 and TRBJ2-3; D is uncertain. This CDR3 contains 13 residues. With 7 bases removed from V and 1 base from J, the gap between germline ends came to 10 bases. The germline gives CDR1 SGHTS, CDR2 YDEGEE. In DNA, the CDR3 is TGTGCCAGCCCAGGCCCTGGCACAGATACGCAGTATTTT. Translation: CASPGPGTDTQYF. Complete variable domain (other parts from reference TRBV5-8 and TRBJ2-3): EAGVTQSPTHLIKTRGQQATLRCSPISGHTSVYWYQQALGLGLQFLLWYDEGEERNRGNFPPRFSGRQFPNYSSELNVNALELEDSALYLCASPGPGTDTQYFGPGTRLTVL.

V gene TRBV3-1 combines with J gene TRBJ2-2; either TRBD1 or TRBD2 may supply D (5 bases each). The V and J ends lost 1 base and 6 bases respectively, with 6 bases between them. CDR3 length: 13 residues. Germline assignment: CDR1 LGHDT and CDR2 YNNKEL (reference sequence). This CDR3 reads CASSQGDAGELFF. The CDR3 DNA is TGTGCCAGCAGCCAAGGGGACGCCGGGGAGCTGTTTTTT.

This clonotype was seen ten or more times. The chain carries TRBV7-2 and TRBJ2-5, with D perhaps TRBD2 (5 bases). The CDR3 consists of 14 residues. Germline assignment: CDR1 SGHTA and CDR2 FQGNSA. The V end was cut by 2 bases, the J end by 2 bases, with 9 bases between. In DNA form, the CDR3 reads TGTGCCAGCAGCTTAAATTCGGGACAAGAGACCCAGTACTTC. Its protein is CASSLNSGQETQYF.

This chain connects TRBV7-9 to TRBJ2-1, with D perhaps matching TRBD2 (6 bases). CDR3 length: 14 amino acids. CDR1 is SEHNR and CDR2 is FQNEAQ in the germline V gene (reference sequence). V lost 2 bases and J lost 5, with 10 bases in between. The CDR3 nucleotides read TGTGCCAGCAGCTTAATCGGGAGCCACAATGAGCAGTTCTTC. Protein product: CASSLIGSHNEQFF.

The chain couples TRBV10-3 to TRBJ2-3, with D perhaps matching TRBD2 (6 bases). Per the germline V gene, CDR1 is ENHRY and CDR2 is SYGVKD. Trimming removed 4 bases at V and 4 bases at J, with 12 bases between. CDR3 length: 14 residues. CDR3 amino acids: CAISGGVGPDTQYF. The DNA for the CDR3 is TGTGCCATCAGTGGGGGGGTGGGACCAGATACGCAGTATTTT.

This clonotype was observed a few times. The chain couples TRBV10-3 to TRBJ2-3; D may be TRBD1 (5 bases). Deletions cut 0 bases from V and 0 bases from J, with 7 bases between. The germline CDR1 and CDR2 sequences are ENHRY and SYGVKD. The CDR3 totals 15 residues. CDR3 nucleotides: TGTGCCATCAGTGAGTCCAGGGCAAGCACAGATACGCAGTATTTT. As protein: CAISESRASTDTQYF.

This chain's CDR3 is CASSKGAAEGGHNEQFF. CDR3 nucleotides: TGTGCCAGCAGCAAGGGGGCAGCGGAGGGTGGCCACAATGAGCAGTTCTTC. The gene calls are TRBV21-1 and TRBJ2-1; TRBD2, the D gene given by the table, was not confirmed from the DNA. TRBV21-1 is a recognized pseudogene. The length of the CDR3 is 17 residues.

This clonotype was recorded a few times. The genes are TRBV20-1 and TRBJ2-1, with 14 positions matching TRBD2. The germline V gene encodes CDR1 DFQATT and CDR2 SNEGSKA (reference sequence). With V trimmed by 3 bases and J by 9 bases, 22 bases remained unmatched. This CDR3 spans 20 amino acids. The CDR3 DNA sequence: TGCAGTGCTAGCCCCTCTTTGGGACTAGCGGGAGATTTTCGGCCCAGTGAGCAGTTCTTC. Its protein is CSASPSLGLAGDFRPSEQFF.

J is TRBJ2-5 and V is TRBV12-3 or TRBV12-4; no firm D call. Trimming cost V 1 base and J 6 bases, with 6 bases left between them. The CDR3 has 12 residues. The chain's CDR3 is CASSLEYQTQYF. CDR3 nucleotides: TGTGCCAGCAGTTTAGAGTACCAGACCCAGTACTTC.

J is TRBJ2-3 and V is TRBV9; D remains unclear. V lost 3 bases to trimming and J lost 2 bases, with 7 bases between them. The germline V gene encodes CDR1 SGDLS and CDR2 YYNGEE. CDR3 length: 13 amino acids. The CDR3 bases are TGTGCCAGCAGCGGGGCGCTCACAGATACGCAGTATTTT. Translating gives CASSGALTDTQYF.

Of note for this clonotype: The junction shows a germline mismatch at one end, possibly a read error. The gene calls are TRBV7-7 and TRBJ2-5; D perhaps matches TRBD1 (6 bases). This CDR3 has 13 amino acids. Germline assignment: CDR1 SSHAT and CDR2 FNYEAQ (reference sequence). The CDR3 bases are TGTGCTAGCAGTTCAAACAGGGAAGAGACCCAGTACTTC. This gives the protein CASSSNREETQYF. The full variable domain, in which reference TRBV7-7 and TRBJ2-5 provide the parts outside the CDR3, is GAGVSQSPRYKVTKRGQDVTLRCDPISSHATLYWYQQALGQGPEFLTYFNYEAQPDKSGLPSDRFSAERPEGSISTLTIQRTEQRDSAMYRCASSSNREETQYFGPGTRLLVL.